The subject of this entry is one T cell receptor beta chain. Its antigen is unknown. This specimen comes from a study of T cells after yellow fever vaccination. Across the whole study: The SMART-Seq v4 Ultra Low Input method served to prepare the low-cell-number fractions. Broader study findings: In post-booster samples, most primary-vaccination clones reappeared (just under 97% CD4, roughly 88% CD8). Clonotypes appearing in both CD4 and CD8 compartments existed, and their share was small.

Looked up from germline, CDR1 is SEHNR and CDR2 is FQNEAQ (reference sequence). The CDR3 spans 15 residues. Trimming took off 3 bases at V and 5 bases at J, with 14 bases between the two ends. One entry per CDR3 protein, called by TCRdb with MiXCR from the 5' RACE reads. This sample yields just under 600,000 distinct CDR3 sequences, of which approximately 12% are seen a single time; about 14% belongs to the top ten. This specimen consisted of PBMCs, obtained on the day of the yellow fever booster vaccination. The rearrangement uses TRBV7-9 and TRBJ2-1; D might be TRBD2 (5 bases). The clonotype comes from a man aged 30-40 years who received the YFV17D yellow fever vaccine. The CDR3 DNA reads TGTGCCAGCAGCTTCTTGGGGAGTTGGAACAATGAGCAGTTCTTC. It encodes CASSFLGSWNNEQFF. Complete variable domain (other parts from reference TRBV7-9 and TRBJ2-1): DTGVSQNPRHKITKRGQNVTFRCDPISEHNRLYWYRQTLGQGPEFLTYFQNEAQLEKSRLLSDRFSAERPKGSFSTLEIQRTEQGDSAMYLCASSFLGSWNNEQFFGPGTRLTVL.